The sequence of this T cell receptor (beta chain) was determined in a study of T cell responses to AZD1222 COVID-19 vaccine. Regarding the study as a whole: Females made up more of the donors, who were largely white British, and clonal diversity may have come out too low. Spike-wide vaccine-associated CD4 TCRs dominated at 160-218 and 743-854. Of spike-specific TCRs, nearly half reportedly target regions left unmutated in variants. After two AZD1222 doses, spike-specific TCR breadth and depth rose versus day 0.

Trimming left V 4 bases short and J 0 bases short, with 10 bases between. The CDR3 contains 15 residues. CDR1 and CDR2 (germline): MNHEY, SVGEGT. Clones were read by immunoSEQ multiplex PCR, and TCRdb kept only the in-frame ones, dropping some. Of tens of thousands of clones listed, 70% to 90% were seen once; the top ten hold around 5.1%. Note on this clone: Antigen: not known.

This sample comprised peripheral blood, obtained 28 days after the second dose of the MenACWY control vaccine. The chain recombines TRBV6-2 or TRBV6-3 with TRBJ1-3; D remains ambiguous. The TCR was taken from an adult who received the MenACWY meningococcal vaccine as a control. The CDR3 DNA sequence: TGTGCCAGCAGTTCCAGCGGGAGCTCTGGAAACACCATATATTTT. Translating it yields CASSSSGSSGNTIYF.